These 4 T cell receptor beta chains came from one sample sequenced in a study of blood T cell repertoires in COVID-19. Assay used: immunoSEQ multiplex PCR; TCRdb lists only in-frame clones, some missing. The sample yields around 180,000 clones, 88% seen once. The sequencing sample was made of peripheral blood. The source is a woman in her twenties or thirties with acute or convalescent COVID-19.

This chain uses TRBV19 with TRBJ2-3, with 7 bases lining up with TRBD1. J was trimmed by 2 bases and V by 6 bases; bases with no gene match: 11. The CDR3 length is 16 residues. The germline gives CDR1 LNHDA, CDR2 SQIVND (reference sequence). CDR3 in DNA: TGTGCCAGTAGACATCACCGGGACAGTTACACAGATACGCAGTATTTT. Protein: CASRHHRDSYTDTQYF.

This clone was found once. The rearrangement links TRBV27 to TRBJ1-6; D uncertain. The CDR3 is 14 residues long. From germline, CDR1 is MNHEY and CDR2 SMNVEV (reference sequence). V lost 3 bases to trimming and J lost 5 bases, with 8 bases between them. The CDR3 coding sequence is TGTGCCAGCAGTTTTGGCCAAAATAATTCACCCCTCCACTTT. It is translated as CASSFGQNNSPLHF.

This chain joins TRBV5-6 and TRBJ2-1, with TRBD2 matching 9 bases. Germline V gives CDR1 SGHDT, CDR2 YYEEEE. V shed 4 bases, J shed 3 bases, and the junction held 5 bases outside the gene matches. This CDR3 is 15 amino acids long. Here the CDR3 reads CASSPTSGFYNEQFF. Here the CDR3 DNA reads TGTGCCAGCAGCCCTACTAGCGGGTTCTACAATGAGCAGTTCTTC.

V gene TRBV4-1 combines with J gene TRBJ2-6, with D unclear. From germline, CDR1 is MGHRA and CDR2 YSYEKL. This CDR3 spans 15 amino acids. V was clipped by 1 base and J by 2 bases, with 6 bases between them. The CDR3 DNA reads as TGCGCCAGCAGCCAAGCGTCAGCTGGGGCCAACGTCCTGACTTTC. Translating gives CASSQASAGANVLTF.